A selection of T cell receptor beta chains follows, all from one sample in a study of OX40 agonist ivuxolimab in advanced cancers. Produced via immunoSEQ multiplex PCR; TCRdb's table is partial and in-frame only. Counted here are 80,000 to 100,000 clones, about 90% occurring once; the ten biggest clones make up around 5.2%. The sample here was CD4+ or CD8+ T cells sorted from blood, taken in a trial of the OX40 agonist ivuxolimab. The source of these receptors is an adult with an advanced solid tumor such as melanoma, head and neck, liver or kidney cancer. CDR3s include the opening cysteine and the closing phenylalanine or tryptophan. D genes are given only for firm matches. Rows give clone size only sometimes, using once, few, many, or a class for an expanded clone.

>.|TRBD1|TRBV9|TRBJ1-4
TGTGCCAGCAGCGTAGGGGGACAGACTGAAAAACTGTTTTTT
CASSVGGQTEKLFF
>.|.|TRBV7-9|TRBJ2-2
TGTGCCAGCAGCTATAACACCGGGGAGCTGTTTTTT
CASSYNTGELFF
>.|TRBD1|TRBV11-1|TRBJ2-7
TGTGCCAGCAGCCAGACGACAGGGGCGATATACGAGCAGTACTTC
CASSQTTGAIYEQYF
>once|.|TRBV6-5|TRBJ2-1
TGTGCCAGCAGGCGGAGGGCCGGCTACAATGAGCAGTTCTTC
CASRRRAGYNEQFF
>.|.|TRBV5-8|TRBJ2-1
TGTGCCAGCAGCTTGGCGGACAATGAGCAGTTCTTC
CASSLADNEQFF
>.|TRBD1|TRBV6-1|TRBJ2-2
TGTGCCAGCAGTGGCCCCTACAGGGGGCGAGTCCGAAGCCCTACCGGGGAGCTGTTTTTT
CASSGPYRGRVRSPTGELFF
>.|.|TRBV10-3|TRBJ2-7
TGTGCCAATATGTCAGGCCCTTCCTACGAGCAGTACTTC
CANMSGPSYEQYF
>.|TRBD1|TRBV7-9|TRBJ1-4
TGTGCCAGCAGCTTACGACAGGGTAATGTGTTTTTT
CASSLRQGNVFF
>.|.|TRBV30|TRBJ2-5
TGTGCCTGGGCCCAGCAAGAGACCCAGTACTTC
CAWAQQETQYF
>.|.|TRBV5-1|TRBJ1-3
TGCGCCAGCACGGCGGGCTCTGGAAACACCATATATTTT
CASTAGSGNTIYF
>.|.|TRBV7-2|TRBJ2-5
TGTGCCAGCAGCCCAAGGTTAAACGGGGAGACCCAGTACTTC
CASSPRLNGETQYF
>few|.|TRBV5-1|TRBJ1-2
TGCGCCAGCAGTATTCCCGACGCGGTGTACACCTTC
CASSIPDAVYTF
>.|.|TRBV30|TRBJ2-7
TGTGCCTGGGGACTACCGGGACTTGCCCGCTCCTACGAGCAGTACTTC
CAWGLPGLARSYEQYF